The 6 T cell receptor beta chains below were found in one sample sequenced in a study of cytomegalovirus exposure and HLA in healthy donors. 13 Jbeta primers and 60 Vbeta primers were used for the PCR. The data were produced by immunoSEQ multiplex PCR, yet TCRdb's version contains in-frame clones alone and is incomplete. This sample has about 150,000 clones, with roughly 80% found just once. Source material: PBMCs. These receptors all stem from a woman in her 40s in good health and CMV-seropositive.

The chain recombines TRBV5-1 with TRBJ2-7; 8 positions match TRBD2. V dropped 0 bases and J dropped 4; count of bases not matched to a gene: 12. Per germline, CDR1 SGHRS and CDR2 YFSETQ. The CDR3 spans 17 residues. The CDR3 DNA reads TGCGCCAGCAGCTTGGCCGGGAGGGGAGGAGGGAAATACGAGCAGTACTTC. It is translated as CASSLAGRGGGKYEQYF.

V usage is TRBV10-3 and J usage is TRBJ2-7; 8 bases are a match to TRBD2. The germline gives CDR1 ENHRY, CDR2 SYGVKD. Trimming cost V 2 bases and J 0 bases; bases outside gene matches: 3. CDR3 length: 15 residues. CDR3: CAISEPGGISYEQYF. The CDR3 region has the DNA TGTGCCATCAGTGAGCCGGGAGGGATCTCCTACGAGCAGTACTTC.

The chain joins TRBV5-4 to TRBJ2-7, with a possible D match to TRBD1 (5 bases). The CDR3 contains 14 residues. Germline CDR1 and CDR2: SGHNT and YYREEE (reference sequence). With 1 base removed from V and 3 bases from J, the gap between germline ends came to 11 bases. CDR3 protein: CASSLPGQYYEQYF. The CDR3 region has the DNA TGTGCCAGCAGCTTGCCAGGACAATACTACGAGCAGTACTTC.

The rearrangement uses TRBV4-3 and TRBJ2-1; D is uncertain. The CDR3 length is 13 residues. Germline-derived CDR1 and CDR2 are LGHNA and YSLEER. Trimming cost V 3 bases and J 7 bases, with 10 bases left between them. The CDR3 is CASSQPGANEQFF. CDR3 in DNA: TGCGCCAGCAGCCAGCCGGGTGCAAATGAGCAGTTCTTC.

A few counts support this clone. The chain couples TRBV18 to TRBJ1-1, with D unresolved. The germline CDR1 and CDR2 sequences are KGHSH and LQKENI. This CDR3 is built from 13 residues. Trimming left V 5 bases short and J 6 bases short, with 13 bases between. CDR3 residues: CASSASGSPEAFF. Written as DNA, the CDR3 is TGTGCCAGCTCAGCGTCGGGGAGCCCTGAAGCTTTCTTT.

This chain joins TRBV15 and TRBJ2-3; TRBD2 matches 7 bases. CDR1 is LNHNV and CDR2 is YYDKDF in the germline V gene (reference sequence). CDR3 size: 14 residues. Trimming took 2 bases from V and 6 from J; bases not matched to a gene: 5. The CDR3 DNA is TGTGCCACCAGCAGACCGGGACTATCTGATACGCAGTATTTT. Residues: CATSRPGLSDTQYF.